This TCR beta chain was captured in a study of STAT5B mutations in CD4+ large granular lymphocyte leukemia. General study results and limits: The CD4+ versus CD8+ T-LGLL clonality difference may reflect limited sample size. Main leukemic clonotypes were patient-specific, but 25% appeared at low frequency elsewhere. Patient CD4-sorted repertoires stayed more clonal than healthy ones after leukemic-clone removal.

Sequencing was at survey level. Measured with immunoSEQ multiplex PCR; TCRdb has only the in-frame clones, and not every one. The data contain about 34,000 clones, roughly 70% of them singletons. On this clone itself: Its antigen remains unknown.

The CDR3 is 16 amino acids. Germline CDR1 and CDR2: MRHNA and SNTAGT. V shed 3 bases and J 3 bases; nucleotides not matched to a gene: 5. The sequenced sample consisted of CD4+ T cells from blood buffy coats. This TCR derives from a human donor in good health. The genes are TRBV6-4 and TRBJ2-2, with TRBD2 matching 9 bases. CDR3 sequence reads: CASSEVAGAHTGELFF. The CDR3, as DNA: TGTGCCAGCAGTGAAGTAGCGGGGGCCCACACCGGGGAGCTGTTTTTT.